This record concerns one T cell receptor (beta chain) sequence. These data are taken from a study of multiple sclerosis patients with progressive multifocal leukoencephalopathy. Sample time point: more than ten months of natalizumab therapy. Only in-frame clones appear in the TCRdb table, and some are missing; sequencing was by immunoSEQ multiplex PCR. The data contain about 25,000 clones, approximately 90% of them singletons. This specimen was PBMCs, taken from a patient treated with natalizumab. The origin of this receptor is a man aged 25-45 years with multiple sclerosis.

The CDR3 region is CASARVNYNEQFF. The DNA of the CDR3 is TGTGCCAGCGCACGGGTTAACTACAATGAGCAGTTCTTC. This sequence joins TRBV6-6 and TRBJ2-1; the D is unclear. Germline V gene data show CDR1 as MNHNY and CDR2 as SVGAGI (reference sequence). V was pared by 8 bases and J by 3 bases, with 11 bases between. This CDR3 is 13 amino acids long.